Shown below are 25 T cell receptor beta chains from a single sample sequenced in a study of cytomegalovirus exposure and HLA in healthy donors. The primer mix had 60 Vbeta and 13 Jbeta primers. Sequenced by immunoSEQ multiplex PCR; TCRdb stores in-frame clones only, minus some. The table lists 75,000 to 100,000 clones, over 75% of them singletons. The sample consisted of PBMCs. Every receptor here comes from a man in his forties in good health and CMV-seropositive.

The chain joins TRBV10-3 to TRBJ1-4; D is ambiguous. Trimming cost V 5 bases and J 5 bases, with 18 bases left between them. The CDR3 length is 16 residues. Germline V lookup: CDR1 ENHRY, CDR2 SYGVKD. CDR3 region: CAISSGEGFKNEKLFF. The CDR3 coding sequence is TGTGCCATCAGTTCCGGGGAGGGCTTCAAAAATGAAAAACTGTTTTTT.

The chain is built from TRBV28 and TRBJ1-1, with D possibly TRBD1 on 5 matching bases. Germline-derived CDR1 and CDR2 are MDHEN and SYDVKM. The CDR3 is 14 residues long. Trimming removed 6 bases at V and 0 bases at J, with 11 bases between. The CDR3 loop reads CASRLGRVNTEAFF. The CDR3 DNA sequence: TGTGCCAGCAGATTGGGCAGGGTGAACACTGAAGCTTTCTTT.

This clone was counted once. The chain couples TRBV5-1 to TRBJ1-1; 7 nucleotides line up with TRBD1. Germline CDR1 and CDR2: SGHRS and YFSETQ. The CDR3 is 14 amino acids. V dropped 5 bases and J dropped 3; count of bases not matched to a gene: 7. CDR3 DNA: TGCGCCAGCAGACCAACAGGGGCCTACACTGAAGCTTTCTTT. Its translation is CASRPTGAYTEAFF.

The chain is built from TRBV7-2 and TRBJ2-1, with D perhaps TRBD2 (6 bases). Trimming stripped 6 bases from V and 2 bases from J, with 14 bases between. The CDR3 spans 15 residues. Per germline, CDR1 SGHTA and CDR2 FQGNSA. CDR3 sequence: CASRPRGSPYNEQFF. In nucleotides, the CDR3 is TGTGCCAGCAGACCACGGGGGAGTCCCTACAATGAGCAGTTCTTC.

The V gene is TRBV5-1, the J gene TRBJ1-3; D ambiguous. CDR1 and CDR2 (germline): SGHRS, YFSETQ. Trimming shortened V by 5 bases and J by 0 bases, and 18 bases separated the two germline ends. CDR3 length: 17 residues. Here the CDR3 DNA reads TGCGCCAGCAGTTATCGCGGGGATCCAACCTCTGGAAACACCATATATTTT. It is translated as CASSYRGDPTSGNTIYF.

The chain recombines TRBV7-9 with TRBJ2-3, with 10 bases matching TRBD2. The V and J ends lost 1 base and 4 bases, in that order; junction bases with no gene match: 2. This CDR3 contains 15 residues. Looked up from germline, CDR1 is SEHNR and CDR2 is FQNEAQ (reference sequence). The CDR3 coding sequence is TGTGCCAGCAGCTTAGAAGCGGGAGGGCCAGATACGCAGTATTTT. Translated: CASSLEAGGPDTQYF.

The J gene is TRBJ2-1, the V gene TRBV4-1; maybe TRBD1 (6 bases). Trimming took 1 base from V and 5 from J, leaving 12 bases between them. The germline gives CDR1 MGHRA, CDR2 YSYEKL. This CDR3 is built from 15 residues. The CDR3 spells CASSQADRPHNEQFF. The CDR3 DNA reads TGCGCCAGCAGCCAAGCCGACAGGCCCCACAATGAGCAGTTCTTC.

V is TRBV6-5 and J is TRBJ1-2; D ambiguous. Germline V gene sequence: CDR1 MNHEY, CDR2 SVGAGI. The CDR3 is 14 residues long. Deletions cut 0 bases from V and 0 bases from J, with 5 bases between. CDR3 in amino acids: CASSYSAANYGYTF. The CDR3, as DNA: TGTGCCAGCAGTTACTCAGCCGCTAACTATGGCTACACCTTC.

The chain joins TRBV18 to TRBJ2-2, with 7 bases that match TRBD1. Losses at the gene ends were 0 bases for V and 3 bases for J; bases not matched to a gene: 4. Germline values: CDR1 KGHSH, CDR2 LQKENI. The CDR3 runs to 16 residues. The DNA for the CDR3 is TGTGCCAGCTCACCACCCACAGGGGTCGACACCGGGGAGCTGTTTTTT. It translates to CASSPPTGVDTGELFF.

The chain recombines TRBV19 with TRBJ1-1, with TRBD1 matching over 7 bases. CDR3 length: 13 amino acids. Germline V lookup: CDR1 LNHDA, CDR2 SQIVND (reference sequence). The V gene end was trimmed by 7 bases and the J gene end by 5 bases; junction bases not matched to a gene: 7. Written as DNA, the CDR3 is TGTGCCAGTACCCAGGGGGAATGGACTGAAGCTTTCTTT. Translating it yields CASTQGEWTEAFF.

The V gene is TRBV2, the J gene TRBJ2-7; D perhaps matches TRBD1 (6 bases). Per germline, CDR1 SNHLY and CDR2 FYNNEI. Deletions cut 6 bases from V and 0 bases from J, with 12 bases between. The CDR3 is 14 amino acids. In DNA form, the CDR3 reads TGTGCCAGCAGACGACAGGAGAGCTCCTACGAGCAGTACTTC. Protein: CASRRQESSYEQYF.

The chain combines TRBV11-2 with TRBJ1-2; 8 nucleotides match TRBD1. The CDR3 extends over 13 amino acids. Germline CDR1 is SGHAT and CDR2 is FQNNGV. V shed 5 bases and J 10 bases; nucleotides not matched to a gene: 9. This CDR3 reads CASSNDRGVFYTF. CDR3 nucleotides: TGTGCCAGCAGCAACGACAGGGGTGTATTCTACACCTTC. The whole variable domain, remainder taken from reference TRBV11-2 and TRBJ1-2, is EAGVAQSPRYKIIEKRQSVAFWCNPISGHATLYWYQQILGQGPKLLIQFQNNGVVDDSQLPKDRFSAERLKGVDSTLKIQPAKLEDSAVYLCASSNDRGVFYTFGSGTRLTVV.

This chain joins TRBV6-6 and TRBJ1-2, with D unresolved. V was clipped by 8 bases and J by 8 bases, with 15 bases between them. CDR3 size: 12 residues. The germline V gene has CDR1 MNHNY and CDR2 SVGAGI (reference sequence). CDR3 in amino acids: CASGRRVQGYTF. CDR3 coding DNA: TGTGCCAGCGGTCGGAGGGTCCAGGGCTACACCTTC.

The V gene is TRBV6-5, the J gene TRBJ2-7, with D perhaps TRBD2 (6 bases). The germline V gene encodes CDR1 MNHEY and CDR2 SVGAGI. The CDR3 has 13 amino acids. The ends were cut back, 10 bases at V and 2 bases at J, with 15 bases in the middle. CDR3 sequence: CATGGGTTYEQYF. CDR3 nucleotides: TGTGCCACCGGTGGCGGGACCACCTACGAGCAGTACTTC.

On this clone itself: The CDR3 carries no conserved terminal phenylalanine or tryptophan, so it likely arises from a read error. The chain carries TRBV13 and TRBJ2-7; 7 nucleotides match TRBD1. The CDR3 loop spans 14 amino acids. With V trimmed by 4 bases and J by 5 bases, 8 bases remained unmatched. CDR1 and CDR2 (germline): PRHDT, FYEKMQ (reference sequence). The CDR3 DNA sequence: TGTGCCAGCAGCTCGACAGGGAGTGTCAACGAGCAGTACCTC. Its translation is CASSSTGSVNEQYL.

The V call is TRBV11-3, the J call TRBJ2-5, with TRBD1 as a possible D gene (6 bases). The closer fit of TRBJ2-7 to the DNA end suggests the J call may be wrong. From germline, CDR1 is SGHNT and CDR2 YENEEA. CDR3 length: 13 amino acids. The chain's CDR3 is CASSLEQGYEQYF. Written as DNA, the CDR3 is TGTGCCAGCAGCTTAGAGCAGGGGTACGAGCAGTACTTC.

This clone came up once. This chain uses TRBV5-4 with TRBJ1-2; TRBD1 matches 10 bases. The trim removed 5 bases at V and 4 bases at J, leaving 8 bases unmatched. There are 15 residues in the CDR3. CDR1 SGHNT and CDR2 YYREEE come from the germline V gene (reference sequence). The CDR3 DNA sequence: TGTGCCAGCAGACCCCGACAGGGGGCAGCCTATGGCTACACCTTC. Translation gives CASRPRQGAAYGYTF.

This clone occurred a few times. This chain connects TRBV28 to TRBJ2-1; D gene uncertain. Per germline, CDR1 MDHEN and CDR2 SYDVKM. CDR3 size: 15 residues. V was pared by 6 bases and J by 0 bases, with 12 bases between. The CDR3 spells CASRAPRRSYNEQFF. The DNA of the CDR3 is TGTGCCAGCAGGGCCCCCCGCCGCTCCTACAATGAGCAGTTCTTC.

V usage is TRBV7-8 and J usage is TRBJ2-5, with D perhaps TRBD1 (6 bases). The CDR3 consists of 12 residues. Trimming cost V 4 bases and J 3 bases, with 6 bases left between them. Germline CDR1 and CDR2: SGHVS and FQNEAQ. In nucleotides, the CDR3 is TGTGCCAGCAGCTACAGGGAAGAGACCCAGTACTTC. Amino acid sequence: CASSYREETQYF.

V and J are TRBV12-5 and TRBJ2-7; D may be TRBD1 (6 bases). Germline lookup yields CDR1 LGHNT and CDR2 FRNRAP. The CDR3 extends over 13 amino acids. V lost 3 bases, J lost 3 bases, and 9 bases lay in between. The CDR3 here is CASGFGDNYEQYF. CDR3 in DNA: TGTGCTAGTGGTTTCGGGGACAACTACGAGCAGTACTTC.

About this clone itself: The same CDR3 is also encoded by other DNA sequences in this sample. The chain has TRBV2 and TRBJ1-4, with TRBD1 identical over 8 bases. J lost 7 bases, V lost 6 bases, and 10 bases had no gene match. CDR1 and CDR2 from the germline V gene are SNHLY and FYNNEI. CDR3 size: 15 residues. The CDR3 DNA reads as TGTGCCAGCAGGGCCGGGACAGGCCTTAGTGAAAAACTGTTTTTT. Protein: CASRAGTGLSEKLFF. Based on the CDR3 plus reference TRBV2 and TRBJ1-4, the full variable domain is EPEVTQTPSHQVTQMGQEVILRCVPISNHLYFYWYRQILGQKVEFLVSFYNNEISEKSEIFDDQFSVERPDGSNFTLKIRSTKLEDSAMYFCASRAGTGLSEKLFFGSGTQLSVL.

The chain links TRBV30 to TRBJ2-7, with 10 bases identical to TRBD1. Looked up from germline, CDR1 is GTSNPN and CDR2 is SVGIG (reference sequence). CDR3 length: 14 amino acids. V lost 3 bases to trimming and J lost 4 bases; unmatched junction nucleotides: 6. In nucleotides, the CDR3 is TGTGCCTGGAGCCTGGGACAGGGGCCTTACGAGCAGTACTTC. It codes for CAWSLGQGPYEQYF.

This clone was counted only a few times. The rearrangement links TRBV5-4 to TRBJ2-7, with D uncertain. This CDR3 spans 14 amino acids. Between the trimmed V and J ends, which lost 4 bases and 0 bases, there was a span of 11 bases. The germline CDR1 and CDR2 sequences are SGHNT and YYREEE (reference sequence). CDR3 sequence: CASSATRNSYEQYF. In DNA, the CDR3 is TGTGCCAGCAGCGCCACACGAAACTCCTACGAGCAGTACTTC.

This chain uses TRBV29-1 with TRBJ2-7; 8 bases agree with TRBD1. Germline V gives CDR1 SQVTM, CDR2 ANQGSEA. The CDR3 runs 13 residues. V dropped 4 bases and J dropped 3; count of bases not matched to a gene: 5. CDR3 sequence (DNA): TGCAGCGTTGCCAGGACAGGGTTCTACGAGCAGTACTTC. Protein product: CSVARTGFYEQYF.

V is TRBV28 and J is TRBJ1-1; maybe TRBD1 (5 bases). This CDR3 has 17 residues. Trimming pared 9 bases from V and 6 bases from J, leaving 29 bases between. The germline V gene encodes CDR1 MDHEN and CDR2 SYDVKM. The CDR3: CASTPTLRVSRPPEAFF. CDR3 nucleotides: TGTGCCAGTACCCCGACCCTCAGGGTTTCCCGACCGCCTGAAGCTTTCTTT.